One T cell receptor (beta chain) is described in this entry. This sample is part of a study of human T cells and chemical hapten exposure. Via MiXCR, TCRdb re-called the RACE reads, giving one row per CDR3 protein. The data hold approximately 87,000 distinct CDR3 sequences, with roughly 11% observed a single time. V lost 6 bases and J 3 bases, leaving 11 bases between the germline ends. The CDR3 loop spans 12 amino acids. Germline CDR1 SQVTM, CDR2 ANQGSEA. Time point noted: patch test 2, 6 weeks after DPC sensitization. Treatment of the sample: therapeutic diphenylcyclopropenone sensitization with weekly scalp DPC.

The material sequenced was whole blood, taken in connection with sensitization to the hapten diphenylcyclopropenone (DPC). This clonotype was sampled from a woman in her forties with alopecia areata. Some clones in this sample may be carry-over from other donors' samples. The gene calls are TRBV29-1 and TRBJ2-5, with TRBD1 as a possible D gene (6 bases). CDR3 coding DNA: TGCAGCGTGGGGGACATAAAAGAGACCCAGTACTTC. Its protein product is CSVGDIKETQYF.